This T cell receptor (beta chain) was profiled in a study of cytomegalovirus exposure and HLA in healthy donors. Study-level results: Reports showed the classifier diagnosing cytomegalovirus status with high specificity and sensitivity. Researchers counted roughly 150 TCR beta chains as cytomegalovirus-associated.

Assay: immunoSEQ multiplex PCR; the TCRdb copy retains only in-frame clones and omits some. This sample carries 65,000 to 75,000 clones, 85% to 95% of them seen once, and the ten largest clones take around 1.5%. Notes on this clone: What it binds is unknown.

V gave up 2 bases and J gave up 4 bases; unmatched junction bases: 6. Looked up from germline, CDR1 is SGHTS and CDR2 is YDEGEE. This CDR3 has 17 amino acids. The chain links TRBV5-8 to TRBJ2-1, with TRBD2 matching 13 bases. This TCR derives from a man aged 18 to 29 in good health and CMV-seropositive. The specimen was PBMCs. CDR3 DNA: TGTGCCAGCAGCTTCAGACTAGCGGGAGGTGTATACAATGAGCAGTTCTTC. Translation: CASSFRLAGGVYNEQFF.